This T cell receptor beta chain was sequenced for a study of vaccination effects on CD4 cells after COVID-19. Worth noting for this clone: The antigen is undetermined.

The protocol was immunoSEQ multiplex PCR, while the TCRdb copy is restricted to in-frame clones and leaves out a portion. The profile shows 25,000 to 35,000 clones, 75% to 85% of them singletons. The CDR3 contains 15 residues. The germline gives CDR1 KGHSH, CDR2 LQKENI. After removal of 0 bases from V and 4 bases from J, the junction contained 1 base not matched to a gene. After expansion with viral peptide pools in the ViraFEST assay, antigen-specific CD4+ T cells were sequenced. A 10-day culture period preceded the isolation of CD4+ T cells. Vaccinees lacked prior SARS-CoV-2 infection and tested negative for nucleocapsid antibodies.

The material sequenced was CD4+ T cells from PBMCs cultured with SARS-CoV-2 spike peptides, taken before COVID-19 vaccination. The J gene is TRBJ1-4, the V gene TRBV18; 8 positions agree with TRBD1. The TCR comes from a human donor who received a COVID-19 vaccine. CDR3 coding DNA: TGTGCCAGCTCACCACCGGGACAGGATAATGAAAAACTGTTTTTT. Its translation is CASSPPGQDNEKLFF. The full variable domain, in which reference TRBV18 and TRBJ1-4 provide the parts outside the CDR3, is NAGVMQNPRHLVRRRGQEARLRCSPMKGHSHVYWYRQLPEEGLKFMVYLQKENIIDESGMPKERFSAEFPKEGPSILRIQQVVRGDSAAYFCASSPPGQDNEKLFFGSGTQLSVL.